The rows below give T cell receptor beta chains drawn from one sample of a study of T cell repertoires in cytomegalovirus infection. One entry per CDR3 protein, called by TCRdb with MiXCR from the reads. The sample carries more than 200,000 distinct CDR3 sequences, 9.1% recorded once. Sequenced input: PBMCs. These receptor sequences come from a human donor in good health (CMV status not recorded). Some clones in this sample may be carry-over from other donors' samples. Each CDR3 is given with its conserved first and last residue. Fields, in order: clone size, J gene, D gene, V gene, CDR3 protein, CDR3 DNA. D genes are given only for firm matches. The size field is filled for only some rows; it gives once, few, many or a size class.

many TRBJ2-3 TRBD2 TRBV7-2 CASSFRAGGPKDTQYF TGTGCCAGCAGCTTCCGAGCGGGAGGGCCAAAAGATACGCAGTATTTT
many TRBJ1-2 NA TRBV5-5 CASSLAPYNYGYTF TGTGCCAGCAGCTTGGCGCCGTATAACTATGGCTACACCTTC
many TRBJ2-3 NA TRBV7-2 CASSLEREWGPDTQYF TGTGCCAGCAGCTTAGAACGGGAGTGGGGCCCAGATACGCAGTATTTT
NA TRBJ1-1 NA TRBV9 CASSRGSTEAFF TGTGCCAGCAGCCGGGGTAGCACTGAAGCTTTCTTT
many TRBJ2-5 TRBD2 TRBV12-3/TRBV12-4 CASSFGGGTETQYF TGTGCCAGCAGTTTCGGGGGGGGAACAGAGACCCAGTACTTC
NA TRBJ2-7 TRBD2 TRBV11-2 CASSRTSGSHYEQYF TGTGCCAGCAGCCGGACTAGCGGGAGTCACTACGAGCAGTACTTC
many TRBJ2-7 TRBD1 TRBV6-2/TRBV6-3 CASSFEPRDRPSYEQYF TGTGCCAGCAGTTTCGAACCTCGGGACAGGCCAAGTTACGAGCAGTACTTC
few TRBJ2-7 NA TRBV12-3/TRBV12-4 CASSLRGGSTYEQYF TGTGCCAGCAGTTTAAGGGGGGGTTCGACCTACGAGCAGTACTTC
NA TRBJ1-4 NA TRBV11-3 CASSSPPVNEKLFF TGTGCCAGCAGCTCCCCCCCGGTGAATGAAAAACTGTTTTTT
few TRBJ2-5 NA TRBV11-2 CASSWTRTETQYF TGTGCCAGCAGCTGGACTCGGACGGAGACCCAGTACTTC
many TRBJ2-2 NA TRBV4-1 CASSLEGGITGELFF TGCGCCAGCAGCCTCGAGGGGGGGATCACCGGGGAGCTGTTTTTT
many TRBJ1-5 NA TRBV12-3/TRBV12-4 CASSFSLVQDRASQHF TGTGCCAGCAGCTTTTCCCTGGTTCAGGACCGCGCGTCCCAGCATTTT
many TRBJ2-5 TRBD2 TRBV7-2 CASSLSLAGGHETQYF TGTGCCAGCAGCTTAAGTCTAGCGGGGGGCCACGAGACCCAGTACTTC
many TRBJ2-7 NA TRBV19 CASSGGQSYEQYF TGTGCCAGTAGCGGGGGACAGTCCTACGAGCAGTACTTC
many TRBJ2-7 NA TRBV2 CASSETGLNYEQYF TGTGCCAGCAGTGAAACGGGACTTAACTACGAGCAGTACTTC
many TRBJ1-2 NA TRBV28 CASSSSGRYLKDGYTF TGTGCCAGCAGTTCTAGTGGCAGGTATCTAAAAGATGGCTACACCTTC
NA TRBJ2-7 NA TRBV5-5 CASSLGPRGNYEQYF TGTGCCAGCAGCTTGGGGCCACGGGGTAACTACGAGCAGTACTTC
many TRBJ2-5 NA TRBV7-2 CASSLVVGLETQYF TGTGCCAGCAGCTTAGTTGTAGGGCTAGAGACCCAGTACTTC
few TRBJ1-1 NA TRBV20-1 CSARIGHMRTEAFF TGCAGTGCCAGGATAGGACATATGCGTACTGAAGCTTTCTTT
many TRBJ1-1 NA TRBV11-3 CASSPSREVTEAFF TGTGCCAGCAGCCCTTCTAGGGAGGTGACTGAAGCTTTCTTT
few TRBJ1-6 NA TRBV5-6 CASSHGTAGSYNSPLHF TGTGCCAGCAGCCACGGAACCGCCGGATCCTATAATTCACCCCTCCACTTT
few TRBJ2-5 NA TRBV10-3 CAIRGGPGETQYF TGTGCCATCCGAGGCGGGCCCGGGGAGACCCAGTACTTC
many TRBJ1-5 TRBD1 TRBV7-6 CASSLGQGQGSNQPQHF TGTGCCAGCAGCTTAGGACAGGGCCAAGGTAGCAATCAGCCCCAGCATTTT
many TRBJ2-5 TRBD1 TRBV7-2 CASSSDRGRETQYF TGTGCCAGCAGCTCCGACAGGGGGCGAGAGACCCAGTACTTC
NA TRBJ2-6 NA TRBV11-2 CASSPTASGANVLTF TGTGCCAGCAGCCCTACGGCCTCTGGGGCCAACGTCCTGACTTTC
many TRBJ1-2 TRBD1 TRBV7-6 CASSYLTGNYGYTF TGTGCCAGCAGCTACCTGACAGGGAACTATGGCTACACCTTC
few TRBJ2-4 TRBD2 TRBV6-2/TRBV6-3 CASSYWQLAGGGNIQYF TGTGCCAGCAGTTACTGGCAACTAGCGGGAGGGGGAAACATTCAGTACTTC
few TRBJ1-5 NA TRBV20-1 CSARVWPGSFNQPQHF TGCAGTGCTAGAGTCTGGCCAGGGAGTTTCAATCAGCCCCAGCATTTT
NA TRBJ1-5 TRBD1 TRBV19 CASLSGTGGNQPQHF TGTGCCAGCCTATCCGGGACAGGGGGCAATCAGCCCCAGCATTTT
NA TRBJ2-2 NA TRBV6-2/TRBV6-3 CASTPLDRTGELFF TGTGCCAGCACCCCCCTGGATCGCACCGGGGAGCTGTTTTTT
many TRBJ1-5 NA TRBV4-1 CASSTGGERNQPQHF TGCGCCAGCAGCACGGGGGGCGAACGCAATCAGCCCCAGCATTTT
many TRBJ2-5 NA TRBV7-2 CASSARFETQYF TGTGCCAGCAGCGCGCGCTTCGAGACCCAGTACTTC
many TRBJ2-1 NA TRBV7-2 CASSLGPRQDEQFF TGTGCCAGCAGCTTGGGCCCGAGACAGGATGAGCAGTTCTTC
NA TRBJ2-7 TRBD1 TRBV28 CASSSRTGPAYEQYF TGTGCCAGCAGTTCCCGGACAGGGCCCGCCTACGAGCAGTACTTC
few TRBJ2-1 TRBD2 TRBV12-3/TRBV12-4 CASSGLAGAEQFF TGTGCCAGCAGCGGACTAGCGGGGGCTGAGCAGTTCTTC
many TRBJ1-1 TRBD1 TRBV28 CASGLTGLNTEAFF TGTGCCAGCGGGTTGACAGGGTTGAACACTGAAGCTTTCTTT
many TRBJ1-1 NA TRBV7-2 CASSTPQGPGNEAFF TGTGCCAGCAGCACGCCACAGGGCCCGGGGAATGAAGCTTTCTTT
few TRBJ1-2 NA TRBV4-3 CASSQDLRSGAGRGYTF TGCGCCAGCAGCCAGGACTTGAGGTCGGGGGCGGGTCGTGGCTACACCTTC
many TRBJ2-1 TRBD2 TRBV7-6 CASSAGGVGNEQFF TGTGCCAGCAGCGCCGGGGGGGTGGGTAATGAGCAGTTCTTC
few TRBJ2-7 TRBD2 TRBV20-1 CSATGATLAGGSYEQYF TGCAGTGCTACTGGCGCGACACTAGCGGGGGGGTCCTACGAGCAGTACTTC
NA TRBJ2-7 TRBD1 TRBV7-2 CASSPDRGFSHEQYF TGTGCCAGCAGCCCAGACAGGGGTTTTTCACACGAGCAGTACTTC
NA TRBJ2-1 NA TRBV7-4 CASRISPRGGLSDDEQFF TGTGCCAGCAGGATCTCACCCCGGGGCGGGCTGTCTGACGATGAGCAGTTCTTC
NA TRBJ2-5 NA TRBV27 CASSPRDQETQYF TGTGCCAGCAGTCCCCGGGACCAAGAGACCCAGTACTTC
many TRBJ2-1 NA TRBV27 CASSPAGVHNEQFF TGTGCCAGCAGTCCCGCAGGGGTACACAATGAGCAGTTCTTC
many TRBJ2-1 TRBD2 TRBV7-3 CASSLLAGAHNEQFF TGTGCCAGCAGCCTTTTAGCGGGGGCCCACAATGAGCAGTTCTTC
many TRBJ1-1 NA TRBV7-9 CASSRTSNTEAFF TGTGCCAGCAGCCGGACATCGAACACTGAAGCTTTCTTT
few TRBJ2-7 NA TRBV28 CASSLTGKEYF TGTGCCAGCAGTTTAACAGGGAAGGAGTACTTC
many TRBJ2-2 TRBD2 TRBV11-2 CASSYTSGRSNTGELFF TGTGCCAGCAGCTATACTAGCGGGAGGTCTAACACCGGGGAGCTGTTTTTT
many TRBJ1-2 TRBD1 TRBV28 CASSLVPPGTGVLANYGYTF TGTGCCAGCAGTTTGGTGCCCCCGGGGACAGGGGTCCTAGCTAACTATGGCTACACCTTC
many TRBJ1-1 NA TRBV6-4 CATRKTQNTEAFF TGTGCCACCAGAAAAACCCAGAACACTGAAGCTTTCTTT
many TRBJ2-4 NA TRBV12-3/TRBV12-4 CASSLLGPNIQYF TGTGCCAGCAGTTTACTCGGCCCCAACATTCAGTACTTC
few TRBJ1-5 NA TRBV6-6 CASSSASYSNQPQHF TGTGCCAGCAGCTCGGCGAGTTATAGCAATCAGCCCCAGCATTTT
few TRBJ1-2 TRBD1 TRBV12-3/TRBV12-4 CASSLRGRQGNYGYTF TGTGCCAGCAGTTTAAGGGGGCGACAGGGCAACTATGGCTACACCTTC
many TRBJ2-5 TRBD1 TRBV7-2 CASSLAGTGSRGETQYF TGTGCCAGCAGCTTAGCAGGGACAGGGAGCCGGGGAGAGACCCAGTACTTC
many TRBJ1-1 TRBD1 TRBV10-3 CAISSTGGTTEAFF TGTGCCATCAGTTCGACAGGGGGGACTACTGAAGCTTTCTTT
many TRBJ2-5 NA TRBV18 CASFKAGQETQYF TGTGCCAGCTTTAAAGCAGGACAAGAGACCCAGTACTTC
NA TRBJ2-1 TRBD2 TRBV2 CASSDGLGRSSYNEQFF TGTGCCAGCAGTGACGGACTAGGAAGGAGCTCCTACAATGAGCAGTTCTTC